Listed below are T cell receptor beta chains from one sample, sequenced in a study of early T cells in non-severe SARS-CoV-2 infection. Using its own MiXCR run on the 5' RACE reads, TCRdb lists one record per CDR3 protein. The data hold some 66,000 distinct CDR3 sequences, with approximately 8.3% observed a single time. The sequenced material came from whole blood. All receptors derive from an adult who was a healthcare worker with PCR-confirmed SARS-CoV-2 infection or an uninfected control (not recorded which). CDR3s include the opening cysteine and the closing phenylalanine or tryptophan. A D gene is named only where the DNA matches it firmly. Rows may omit the clone size; those that give it use once, few, many or a size class.

abundance: few; j_gene: TRBJ2-7; len: 14; d_gene: -; v_gene: TRBV10-3; CDR3nt: TGTGCCACCAGGGGTGGGGACATGTACTACGAGCAGTACTTC; CDR3aa: CATRGGDMYYEQYF
abundance: -; j_gene: TRBJ2-1; len: 13; d_gene: -; v_gene: TRBV24-1; CDR3nt: TGTGCCACTAGGCCCGCCAGCGTAAATGAGCAGTTCTTC; CDR3aa: CATRPASVNEQFF
abundance: -; j_gene: TRBJ2-3; len: 11; d_gene: -; v_gene: TRBV4-1; CDR3nt: TGCGCCAGCAGCCAAGTTGATACGCAGTATTTT; CDR3aa: CASSQVDTQYF
abundance: few; j_gene: TRBJ2-3; len: 12; d_gene: -; v_gene: TRBV2; CDR3nt: TGTGCCAGCAGTGATAGCACAGATACGCAGTATTTT; CDR3aa: CASSDSTDTQYF
abundance: -; j_gene: TRBJ2-3; len: 15; d_gene: TRBD2; v_gene: TRBV20-1; CDR3nt: TGCAGTGCCCCGGGACTAGCGGGAATCACAGATACGCAGTATTTT; CDR3aa: CSAPGLAGITDTQYF
abundance: -; j_gene: TRBJ2-6; len: 13; d_gene: -; v_gene: TRBV7-2; CDR3nt: TGTGCCAGCAATCAGGGGCCACATTTTGTCCTGACTTTC; CDR3aa: CASNQGPHFVLTF
abundance: -; j_gene: TRBJ2-5; len: 16; d_gene: TRBD2; v_gene: TRBV6-2/TRBV6-3; CDR3nt: TGTGCCAGCAGCCCGGGAGGTAGCGGGAGGCAAGAGACCCAGTACTTC; CDR3aa: CASSPGGSGRQETQYF
abundance: many; j_gene: TRBJ2-1; len: 14; d_gene: -; v_gene: TRBV7-3; CDR3nt: TGTGCCAGCAGCTTATGGCGGGACGGGAATGAGCAGTTCTTC; CDR3aa: CASSLWRDGNEQFF
abundance: once; j_gene: TRBJ1-1; len: 14; d_gene: TRBD1; v_gene: TRBV30; CDR3nt: TGTGCCTGGGGCGGAGGACAGGCGAACACTGAAGCTTTCTTT; CDR3aa: CAWGGGQANTEAFF
abundance: many; j_gene: TRBJ2-5; len: 13; d_gene: TRBD1; v_gene: TRBV20-1; CDR3nt: TGCAGTGCTGGGGACAGAGGGAAAGAGACCCAGTACTTC; CDR3aa: CSAGDRGKETQYF
abundance: -; j_gene: TRBJ2-1; len: 16; d_gene: TRBD2; v_gene: TRBV4-1; CDR3nt: TGCGCCAGCAGCCAAGAATGGCTAGCGGGAGCAAATGAGCAGTTCTTC; CDR3aa: CASSQEWLAGANEQFF
abundance: -; j_gene: TRBJ2-3; len: 14; d_gene: -; v_gene: TRBV20-1; CDR3nt: TGCAGTGCTTCTGGTTCCGCGACGACAGATACGCAGTATTTT; CDR3aa: CSASGSATTDTQYF
abundance: few; j_gene: TRBJ2-1; len: 13; d_gene: -; v_gene: TRBV5-1; CDR3nt: TGCGCCAGCAGCCGGGAGGGGGCGGATGAGCAGTTCTTC; CDR3aa: CASSREGADEQFF
abundance: -; j_gene: TRBJ2-1; len: 14; d_gene: -; v_gene: TRBV5-6; CDR3nt: TGTGCCAGCAGCTCACCTTTCTCCTACAATGAGCAGTTCTTC; CDR3aa: CASSSPFSYNEQFF
abundance: many; j_gene: TRBJ1-6; len: 14; d_gene: -; v_gene: TRBV12-3/TRBV12-4; CDR3nt: TGTGCCAGCAGTTTACTCAGGGTTAATTCACCCCTCCACTTT; CDR3aa: CASSLLRVNSPLHF
abundance: -; j_gene: TRBJ2-1; len: 16; d_gene: -; v_gene: TRBV6-4; CDR3nt: TGTGCCAGCAGTGATGCGACGTCGAACTCCTACAATGAGCAGTTCTTC; CDR3aa: CASSDATSNSYNEQFF
abundance: few; j_gene: TRBJ2-1; len: 15; d_gene: -; v_gene: TRBV6-5; CDR3nt: TGTGCCAGCAGTTACGGAGACTCCCTATACAATGAGCAGTTCTTC; CDR3aa: CASSYGDSLYNEQFF
abundance: -; j_gene: TRBJ2-7; len: 13; d_gene: -; v_gene: TRBV20-1; CDR3nt: TGCAGTGCTAGAGCTGCCGGGATTGAGGAGCAGTACTTC; CDR3aa: CSARAAGIEEQYF
abundance: -; j_gene: TRBJ1-1; len: 11; d_gene: -; v_gene: TRBV11-2; CDR3nt: TGTGCCAGCAGCTTGAGGGAGGGAGCTTTCTTT; CDR3aa: CASSLREGAFF
abundance: -; j_gene: TRBJ2-5; len: 12; d_gene: -; v_gene: TRBV20-1; CDR3nt: TGCAGTGCTACCCTTACCCAAGAGACCCAGTACTTC; CDR3aa: CSATLTQETQYF
abundance: few; j_gene: TRBJ2-5; len: 14; d_gene: -; v_gene: TRBV11-2; CDR3nt: TGTGCCAGCAGCTTCACACAGAATCAAGAGACCCAGTACTTC; CDR3aa: CASSFTQNQETQYF
abundance: many; j_gene: TRBJ1-2; len: 15; d_gene: TRBD1; v_gene: TRBV18; CDR3nt: TGTGCCAGCTCACCAACGGGACAGGGGAACTATGGCTACACCTTC; CDR3aa: CASSPTGQGNYGYTF
abundance: many; j_gene: TRBJ2-5; len: 14; d_gene: TRBD1; v_gene: TRBV14; CDR3nt: TGTGCCAGCAGCCTCTGGACAGGCCAAGAGACCCAGTACTTC; CDR3aa: CASSLWTGQETQYF
abundance: once; j_gene: TRBJ2-4; len: 15; d_gene: TRBD1; v_gene: TRBV12-3/TRBV12-4; CDR3nt: TGTGCCAGCAGTTCGAACCGGGACAGTCTAAACATTCAGTACTTC; CDR3aa: CASSSNRDSLNIQYF
abundance: few; j_gene: TRBJ2-5; len: 15; d_gene: -; v_gene: TRBV7-9; CDR3nt: TGTGCCAGCAGCTTATTAGAAGGGCGTCAAGAGACCCAGTACTTC; CDR3aa: CASSLLEGRQETQYF
abundance: few; j_gene: TRBJ2-5; len: 15; d_gene: -; v_gene: TRBV7-3; CDR3nt: TGTGCCAGCAGCCTGGGGGGGCAGTCCCAAGAGACCCAGTACTTC; CDR3aa: CASSLGGQSQETQYF
abundance: -; j_gene: TRBJ2-7; len: 13; d_gene: -; v_gene: TRBV27; CDR3nt: TGTGCCAGCAGTTTACGGTTCTTTTACGAGCAGTACTTC; CDR3aa: CASSLRFFYEQYF
abundance: medium-sized; j_gene: TRBJ1-2; len: 15; d_gene: -; v_gene: TRBV19; CDR3nt: TGTGCCAGTAGCCAAGACCGGCTAGTGAACTATGGCTACACCTTC; CDR3aa: CASSQDRLVNYGYTF